Each of the 3 T cell receptor beta chains below was sequenced from the same sample in a study of patients and donors after allogeneic stem cell transplantation. TCRdb independently ran MiXCR on the RT-PCR reads; one entry per CDR3 protein. The sample holds approximately 150,000 distinct CDR3 sequences, more than 20% seen once. Sequencing was carried out using blood, either unsorted or a sorted T cell fraction (not recorded which). Receptors originate from a human donor who was either an allogeneic HSCT recipient or a stem cell or donor lymphocyte infusion donor (not recorded which). It is not recorded whose cells these are; they may come from a transplant donor.

This clonotype was seen more than once but under ten times. The CDR3 region is CASSLGPSSLGYTF. The CDR3 DNA reads as TGCGCCAGCAGCTTGGGACCTTCTTCCCTTGGCTACACCTTC. The chain recombines TRBV5-1 with TRBJ1-2, with D hard to call. The CDR3 is made up of 14 amino acids. CDR1 and CDR2 (germline): SGHRS, YFSETQ. With 0 bases removed from V and 7 bases from J, the gap between germline ends came to 13 bases.

This clonotype was seen a few times. The chain employs TRBV11-2 and TRBJ2-5, with 7 bases matching TRBD1. The CDR3 runs 14 residues. The V and J ends lost 9 bases and 2 bases, in that order; junction bases with no gene match: 9. Germline V lookup: CDR1 SGHAT, CDR2 FQNNGV. This chain's CDR3 is CASNRDSIQETQYF. The CDR3 region has the DNA TGTGCCAGTAACCGGGACAGCATTCAAGAGACCCAGTACTTC. The variable domain in full, completed from reference TRBV11-2 and TRBJ2-5, reads EAGVAQSPRYKIIEKRQSVAFWCNPISGHATLYWYQQILGQGPKLLIQFQNNGVVDDSQLPKDRFSAERLKGVDSTLKIQPAKLEDSAVYLCASNRDSIQETQYFGPGTRLLVL.

The chain uses TRBV27 and TRBJ1-5; TRBD1 agrees at 12 bases. Germline CDR1 MNHEY, CDR2 SMNVEV (reference sequence). The CDR3 runs 16 residues. With 5 bases clipped from V and 6 bases from J, the junction kept 8 bases outside the gene matches. The chain's CDR3 is CASSRKGQGAFQPQHF. The CDR3 coding sequence is TGTGCCAGCAGTCGCAAGGGACAGGGGGCGTTTCAGCCCCAGCATTTT.